Listed here are 25 T cell receptor beta chains from one sample, sequenced in a study of shared clonotypes between healthy human individuals. The naive CD8 subset, CD45RO-negative cells positively selected for CCR7, excluded terminally differentiated effector memory CD45RA+ cells. Clones were read by immunoSEQ multiplex PCR, and TCRdb kept only the in-frame ones, dropping some. The sample gives about 1.9 million clones, about 94% of which show up once; about 1.7% is in the top ten. What was sequenced was naive CD8+ T cells from PBMCs. Source of these receptors: a man younger than 35 in good health. Some clones in this sample may be carry-over from other donors' samples.

This chain connects TRBV5-6 to TRBJ1-2; no definite D call. CDR3 length: 14 residues. Deletions cut 0 bases from V and 5 bases from J, with 11 bases between. The germline gives CDR1 SGHDT, CDR2 YYEEEE. CDR3 protein: CASSLEVGWYGYTF. The CDR3, as DNA: TGTGCCAGCAGCTTGGAGGTGGGATGGTATGGCTACACCTTC.

This chain links TRBV29-1 with TRBJ1-4; 7 bases align to TRBD1. The CDR3 has 11 amino acids. The germline CDR1 and CDR2 sequences are SQVTM and ANQGSEA. V lost 6 bases to trimming and J lost 14 bases; unmatched junction nucleotides: 9. The DNA for the CDR3 is TGCAGCGTCCGGGACAGCTCGCTCCTGTTTTTT. Translated: CSVRDSSLLFF.

V is TRBV5-4 and J is TRBJ2-2; no clear D. Germline V gene data show CDR1 as SGHNT and CDR2 as YYREEE (reference sequence). Trimming took 3 bases from V and 1 from J, leaving 1 base between them. The CDR3 is 12 residues long. The CDR3 sequence is CASSWNTGELFF. The CDR3 bases are TGTGCCAGCAGCTGGAACACCGGGGAGCTGTTTTTT. The variable domain in full, with the rest retrieved from reference TRBV5-4 and TRBJ2-2, is ETGVTQSPTHLIKTRGQQVTLRCSSQSGHNTVSWYQQALGQGPQFIFQYYREEENGRGNFPPRFSGLQFPNYSSELNVNALELDDSALYLCASSWNTGELFFGEGSRLTVL.

The chain is built from TRBV28 and TRBJ2-2; 7 bases are shared with TRBD1. J lost 1 base, V lost 4 bases, and 27 bases had no gene match. This CDR3 contains 23 residues. Germline loops: CDR1 MDHEN, CDR2 SYDVKM. In DNA, the CDR3 is TGTGCCAGCAGTTCCCCCTACAATACCCCCGATTCAGGGGGTGTTGTGAACACCGGGGAGCTGTTTTTT. It codes for CASSSPYNTPDSGGVVNTGELFF.

This clone occurred once. The genes are TRBV7-9 and TRBJ1-2, with D perhaps matching TRBD1 (6 bases). CDR3 length: 14 amino acids. Germline V CDR1 and CDR2: SEHNR, FQNEAQ (reference sequence). Deletions cut 4 bases from V and 7 bases from J, with 16 bases between. CDR3 in amino acids: CASSYTDRNLGYTF. CDR3 DNA: TGTGCCAGCAGCTACACAGACAGGAATCTTGGCTACACCTTC.

V gene TRBV11-2 combines with J gene TRBJ2-1; TRBD2 matches 11 bases. Germline CDR1 is SGHAT and CDR2 is FQNNGV. V trimming: 5 bases; J trimming: 4 bases; junction bases outside the gene matches: 10. The CDR3 is 17 residues long. In DNA form, the CDR3 reads TGTGCCAGCAGCGCCCACCGGGGGACTAGCGGATACAATGAGCAGTTCTTC. It yields the protein CASSAHRGTSGYNEQFF.

The chain is built from TRBV29-1 and TRBJ2-7; TRBD2 matches 13 bases. The J segment lost 1 base and the V segment lost 4 bases, leaving 4 bases of the junction unmatched. The CDR3 has 15 residues. The germline V gene encodes CDR1 SQVTM and CDR2 ANQGSEA. The CDR3 loop reads CSVVWTSGSSYEQYF. The CDR3 region has the DNA TGCAGCGTTGTCTGGACTAGCGGGAGTTCCTACGAGCAGTACTTC.

The chain uses TRBV6-1 and TRBJ2-5; D not certain. The CDR3 spans 14 residues. V shed 6 bases and J shed 1 base, with 12 bases lying between them. Germline CDR1 and CDR2: MNHNS and SASEGT. CDR3 in DNA: TGTGCCAGCAGACTACAGCTATTCCAAGAGACCCAGTACTTC. Translating it yields CASRLQLFQETQYF.

This chain uses TRBV28 with TRBJ1-1; D possibly corresponds to TRBD1 (6 bases). This CDR3 has 13 amino acids. In germline, CDR1 is MDHEN, CDR2 SYDVKM. Trimming removed 4 bases at V and 3 bases at J, with 9 bases between. The CDR3 region is CASSWGRYTEAFF. The CDR3 DNA is TGTGCCAGCAGTTGGGGGCGGTACACTGAAGCTTTCTTT.

This chain links TRBV27 with TRBJ1-2; maybe TRBD1 (6 bases). The CDR3 extends over 13 amino acids. V gave up 8 bases and J gave up 5 bases, with 15 bases separating them. Germline lookup yields CDR1 MNHEY and CDR2 SMNVEV (reference sequence). The CDR3 coding sequence is TGTGCCAGCGGGCAGGCAGGGGATTATGGCTACACCTTC. It yields the protein CASGQAGDYGYTF.

The CDR3 spells CASSYSNINTGELFF. The CDR3 bases are TGTGCCAGCAGTTACTCGAACATAAACACCGGGGAGCTGTTTTTT. The chain couples TRBV6-6 to TRBJ2-2, with D uncertain. Trimming shortened V by 0 bases and J by 2 bases, and 7 bases separated the two germline ends. This CDR3 has 15 residues. Germline CDR1 is MNHNY and CDR2 is SVGAGI (reference sequence).

The gene calls are TRBV7-2 and TRBJ2-7; 8 nucleotides line up with TRBD1. V dropped 1 base and J dropped 2; count of bases not matched to a gene: 16. The CDR3 covers 19 residues. Germline CDR1 is SGHTA and CDR2 is FQGNSA. The CDR3 region is CASSLGQSRWGTGTYEQYF. DNA of the CDR3: TGTGCCAGCAGCTTAGGCCAGTCTCGGTGGGGGACAGGTACCTACGAGCAGTACTTC.

The chain uses TRBV7-2 and TRBJ2-7; the match to TRBD2 covers 10 bases. CDR1 and CDR2 (germline): SGHTA, FQGNSA. This CDR3 is built from 15 residues. The V gene end was trimmed by 2 bases and the J gene end by 3 bases; junction bases not matched to a gene: 4. CDR3 amino acids: CASSLTGTSDYEQYF. The CDR3 DNA reads as TGTGCCAGCAGCTTAACCGGGACTAGCGACTACGAGCAGTACTTC.

The chain links TRBV5-6 to TRBJ2-5, with 11 bases aligning to TRBD2. Germline trimming cut 2 bases from V and 2 bases from J; bases unmatched to any gene: 5. There are 16 residues in the CDR3. Germline CDR1 is SGHDT and CDR2 is YYEEEE. The CDR3 loop is CASSLLAGVDQETQYF. CDR3 nucleotide sequence: TGTGCCAGCAGCTTACTAGCGGGAGTAGATCAAGAGACCCAGTACTTC.

The V and J genes are TRBV27 and TRBJ2-3; 8 nucleotides agree with TRBD2. CDR1 is MNHEY, CDR2 SMNVEV, per germline (reference sequence). V shed 0 bases and J 4 bases; nucleotides not matched to a gene: 6. The CDR3 runs 16 residues. DNA for the CDR3: TGTGCCAGCAGTTTATCATGGCTAGCGGGCGCAGATACGCAGTATTTT. This sequence encodes CASSLSWLAGADTQYF.

Remarks on this clone: One junction end does not reproduce the germline sequence, and a read error may be involved. The chain joins TRBV29-1 to TRBJ2-1, with TRBD1 matching 8 bases. CDR1 is SQVTM and CDR2 is ANQGSEA in the germline V gene. The CDR3 totals 12 residues. The CDR3 reads CSVPGQALGAVF. CDR3 coding DNA: TGCAGCGTTCCGGGACAGGCTCTCGGGGCGGTCTTC.

The rearrangement links TRBV13 to TRBJ2-7, with no clear D. In germline, CDR1 is PRHDT, CDR2 FYEKMQ (reference sequence). Trimming cost V 0 bases and J 5 bases, with 14 bases left between them. This CDR3 region has 15 residues. In DNA form, the CDR3 reads TGTGCCAGCAGCTTAGGCCACCTGAGACCTGACGAGCAGTACTTC. It translates to CASSLGHLRPDEQYF.

The V gene is TRBV15, the J gene TRBJ2-7; D may correspond to TRBD1 or TRBD2 (5 bases each). Germline V CDR1 and CDR2: LNHNV, YYDKDF (reference sequence). Trimming stripped 3 bases from V and 0 bases from J, with 9 bases between. This CDR3 is built from 14 residues. This CDR3 reads CATSRGPNSYEQYF. CDR3 in DNA: TGTGCCACCAGCAGGGGACCGAACTCCTACGAGCAGTACTTC. Variable domain in full (rest from reference TRBV15 and TRBJ2-7): DAMVIQNPRYQVTQFGKPVTLSCSQTLNHNVMYWYQQKSSQAPKLLFHYYDKDFNNEADTPDNFQSRRPNTSFCFLDIRSPGLGDTAMYLCATSRGPNSYEQYFGPGTRLTVT.

This clone has only one observation. J is TRBJ2-2 and V is TRBV9, with 7 bases lining up with TRBD1. The CDR3 totals 16 residues. J gave up 1 base and V 7 bases, and 10 bases lay outside the gene matches. The germline gives CDR1 SGDLS, CDR2 YYNGEE. In nucleotides, the CDR3 is TGTGCCAGCTCCCCTACAGGACAGGTGAACACCGGGGAGCTGTTTTTT. It codes for CASSPTGQVNTGELFF.

This clone showed up just a few times. The chain employs TRBV9 and TRBJ1-3, with 8 bases aligning to TRBD1. The CDR3 has 14 amino acids. J was trimmed by 8 bases and V by 3 bases; bases with no gene match: 7. Germline V gene sequence: CDR1 SGDLS, CDR2 YYNGEE. The CDR3 nucleotides read TGTGCCAGCAGCGGCAGGGGGCCTGTGGACACCATATATTTT. Protein product: CASSGRGPVDTIYF. Together with reference TRBV9 and TRBJ1-3, the CDR3 gives the full variable domain: DSGVTQTPKHLITATGQRVTLRCSPRSGDLSVYWYQQSLDQGLQFLIQYYNGEERAKGNILERFSAQQFPDLHSELNLSSLELGDSALYFCASSGRGPVDTIYFGEGSWLTVV.

Only one count was recorded for this clone. Different DNA sequences within this sample yield the same CDR3. The rearrangement uses TRBV27 and TRBJ2-7; no definite D call. CDR1 and CDR2 (germline): MNHEY, SMNVEV (reference sequence). The CDR3 spans 13 residues. Between the trimmed V and J ends, which lost 4 bases and 2 bases, there was a span of 9 bases. The CDR3 here is CASSSDGTYEQYF. The CDR3 DNA follows: TGTGCCAGCAGTTCGGACGGTACCTACGAGCAGTACTTC.

J is TRBJ2-3 and V is TRBV7-8; 7 bases match TRBD1. The V gene's germline CDR1 is SGHVS and CDR2 FQNEAQ. This CDR3 is 14 amino acids long. J was trimmed by 5 bases and V by 5 bases; bases with no gene match: 7. CDR3 in amino acids: CASSPNRGRDTQYF. The CDR3 DNA reads TGTGCCAGCAGCCCGAACAGGGGCAGAGATACGCAGTATTTT.

The rearrangement links TRBV4-1 to TRBJ2-3; 8 bases fit TRBD2. Trimming at V came to 0 bases and at J to 2 bases, leaving 7 bases not matched to a gene. The germline V gene encodes CDR1 MGHRA and CDR2 YSYEKL. CDR3 size: 17 residues. The CDR3 spells CASSQDPPAGVTDTQYF. The CDR3, as DNA: TGCGCCAGCAGCCAAGATCCCCCAGCGGGAGTCACAGATACGCAGTATTTT.

The chain carries TRBV7-2 and TRBJ2-3; D unclear. Germline CDR1 and CDR2: SGHTA and FQGNSA. This CDR3 is built from 17 residues. V dropped 6 bases and J dropped 0 bases, with 19 bases sitting between them. The CDR3 loop reads CASRRSWSAPSTDTQYF. CDR3 in DNA: TGTGCCAGCAGGCGCAGCTGGAGCGCGCCTAGCACAGATACGCAGTATTTT.

The V call is TRBV7-8, the J call TRBJ2-1, with 9 nucleotides matching TRBD2. The CDR3 consists of 15 residues. Germline V gene data show CDR1 as SGHVS and CDR2 as FQNEAQ. V trimming: 4 bases; J trimming: 6 bases; junction bases outside the gene matches: 7. Here the CDR3 reads CASSSLREGINEQFF. CDR3 DNA: TGTGCCAGCAGCTCGCTGCGGGAGGGTATCAATGAGCAGTTCTTC.